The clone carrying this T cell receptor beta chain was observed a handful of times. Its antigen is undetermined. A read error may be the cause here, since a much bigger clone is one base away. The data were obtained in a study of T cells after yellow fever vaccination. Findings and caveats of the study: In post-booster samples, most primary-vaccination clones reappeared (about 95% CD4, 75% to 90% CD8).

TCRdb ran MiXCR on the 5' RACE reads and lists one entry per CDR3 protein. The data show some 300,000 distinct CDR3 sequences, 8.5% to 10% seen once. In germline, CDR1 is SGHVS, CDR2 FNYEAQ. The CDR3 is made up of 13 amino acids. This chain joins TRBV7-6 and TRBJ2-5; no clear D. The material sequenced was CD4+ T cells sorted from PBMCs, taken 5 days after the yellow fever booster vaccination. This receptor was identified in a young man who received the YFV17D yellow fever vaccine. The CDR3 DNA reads TGTGCCAGCAGCTTAGGGCTACAAGAGATCCAGTACTTC. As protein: CASSLGLQEIQYF.